These T cell receptor beta chains were read from a single sample in a study of Graves' ophthalmopathy and Graves' hyperthyroidism. TCRdb re-derived calls from the multiplex PCR reads in MiXCR, one entry per CDR3 protein. Here the sample spans 1 million to 1.3 million distinct CDR3 sequences, about two fifths being singletons. The material sequenced was peripheral blood or thyroid tissue (not recorded which). These receptors all stem from an adult man with Graves' hyperthyroidism. CDR3s include the opening cysteine and the closing phenylalanine or tryptophan. Fields, in order: V gene, clone size, D gene, J gene, CDR3 protein, CDR3 DNA. The D gene is left open where the match is weak. The size field is filled for only some rows; it gives once, few, many or a size class.

v_call: TRBV7-9; clone_size: .; d_call: .; j_call: TRBJ2-2; cdr3_aa: CASTKPRGPPGTGELFF; cdr3_nt: TGTGCCAGCACCAAACCTCGCGGACCGCCGGGGACCGGGGAGCTGTTTTTT
v_call: TRBV7-7; clone_size: few; d_call: .; j_call: TRBJ2-5; cdr3_aa: CASSLVRARTQYF; cdr3_nt: TGTGCTAGCAGCTTAGTCCGGGCGCGGACCCAGTACTTC
v_call: TRBV15; clone_size: .; d_call: TRBD1; j_call: TRBJ2-7; cdr3_aa: CATSSAGTGISYEQYF; cdr3_nt: TGTGCCACCAGCAGTGCCGGGACAGGGATAAGTTACGAGCAGTACTTC
v_call: TRBV7-9; clone_size: many; d_call: TRBD1; j_call: TRBJ2-7; cdr3_aa: CASSSLGQGNYEQYF; cdr3_nt: TGTGCCAGCAGCTCGTTGGGACAGGGGAACTACGAGCAGTACTTC
v_call: TRBV20-1; clone_size: .; d_call: .; j_call: TRBJ2-5; cdr3_aa: CSAQTNSETQYF; cdr3_nt: TGCAGTGCCCAGACCAATTCAGAGACCCAGTACTTC
v_call: TRBV6-6; clone_size: few; d_call: TRBD1; j_call: TRBJ1-1; cdr3_aa: CASLWARTGNTEAFF; cdr3_nt: TGTGCCAGCCTATGGGCGAGGACAGGGAACACTGAAGCTTTCTTT
v_call: TRBV30; clone_size: few; d_call: .; j_call: TRBJ1-1; cdr3_aa: CAWSDLMNTEAFF; cdr3_nt: TGTGCCTGGAGTGATCTGATGAACACTGAAGCTTTCTTT
v_call: TRBV20-1; clone_size: .; d_call: .; j_call: TRBJ2-2; cdr3_aa: CSTRAGELFF; cdr3_nt: TGCAGTACTAGAGCCGGGGAGCTGTTTTTT
v_call: TRBV10-2; clone_size: .; d_call: TRBD1; j_call: TRBJ1-2; cdr3_aa: CASSEPDRVGYTF; cdr3_nt: TGCGCCAGCAGTGAGCCGGACAGGGTTGGCTACACCTTC
v_call: TRBV7-9; clone_size: once; d_call: TRBD1; j_call: TRBJ2-1; cdr3_aa: CASRTDREHNEQFF; cdr3_nt: TGTGCCAGCAGGACGGACAGGGAGCACAATGAGCAGTTCTTC
v_call: TRBV7-9; clone_size: .; d_call: .; j_call: TRBJ1-2; cdr3_aa: CASSPKTEGGTYGYTF; cdr3_nt: TGTGCCAGCAGCCCAAAGACGGAGGGGGGCACCTATGGCTACACCTTC
v_call: TRBV25-1; clone_size: .; d_call: .; j_call: TRBJ2-7; cdr3_aa: CASSYSKQGDYEQYF; cdr3_nt: TGTGCCAGCAGTTACTCGAAACAGGGTGACTACGAGCAGTACTTC
v_call: TRBV12-5; clone_size: many; d_call: .; j_call: TRBJ1-1; cdr3_aa: CASSTAMNTEAFF; cdr3_nt: TGTGCTAGTAGCACCGCCATGAACACTGAAGCTTTCTTT
v_call: TRBV20-1; clone_size: many; d_call: .; j_call: TRBJ1-5; cdr3_aa: CSASRRQPNQPQHF; cdr3_nt: TGCAGTGCGAGCAGGCGGCAGCCCAATCAGCCCCAGCATTTT
v_call: TRBV28; clone_size: few; d_call: .; j_call: TRBJ2-5; cdr3_aa: CASERPYQETQYF; cdr3_nt: TGTGCCAGCGAAAGACCGTACCAAGAGACCCAGTACTTC
v_call: TRBV7-2; clone_size: many; d_call: TRBD1; j_call: TRBJ1-5; cdr3_aa: CASSLKPETGFGQPQHF; cdr3_nt: TGTGCCAGCAGCTTAAAACCCGAGACAGGGTTCGGTCAGCCCCAGCATTTT
v_call: TRBV28; clone_size: once; d_call: .; j_call: TRBJ2-7; cdr3_aa: CAARGTAVPYEQYF; cdr3_nt: TGTGCCGCCAGAGGGACCGCGGTCCCCTACGAGCAGTACTTC
v_call: TRBV29-1; clone_size: .; d_call: TRBD1; j_call: TRBJ2-7; cdr3_aa: CSVSGTVPYEQYF; cdr3_nt: TGCAGCGTTTCCGGGACAGTTCCCTACGAGCAGTACTTC
v_call: TRBV7-2; clone_size: many; d_call: TRBD2; j_call: TRBJ2-5; cdr3_aa: CASSQGLAGAQETQYF; cdr3_nt: TGTGCCAGCAGCCAGGGACTAGCGGGGGCCCAAGAGACCCAGTACTTC
v_call: TRBV24-1; clone_size: many; d_call: .; j_call: TRBJ1-5; cdr3_aa: CALRAGQPQHF; cdr3_nt: TGTGCCCTCAGGGCAGGACAGCCCCAGCATTTT
v_call: TRBV20-1; clone_size: many; d_call: .; j_call: TRBJ1-3; cdr3_aa: CSARDGRGTGNTIYF; cdr3_nt: TGCAGTGCTAGAGATGGGCGGGGTACTGGAAACACCATATATTTT
v_call: TRBV29-1; clone_size: many; d_call: .; j_call: TRBJ1-3; cdr3_aa: CSVQLATGNTIYF; cdr3_nt: TGCAGCGTGCAGTTAGCCACTGGAAACACCATATATTTT
v_call: TRBV19; clone_size: .; d_call: TRBD2; j_call: TRBJ2-7; cdr3_aa: CASSILAGGPTGELYF; cdr3_nt: TGTGCCAGTAGTATCCTAGCGGGGGGGCCGACCGGGGAGCTGTACTTC
v_call: TRBV25-1; clone_size: .; d_call: TRBD1; j_call: TRBJ2-5; cdr3_aa: CASSDLGTGTQETQYF; cdr3_nt: TGTGCCAGCAGTGATTTAGGGACAGGGACCCAAGAGACCCAGTACTTC
v_call: TRBV14; clone_size: .; d_call: TRBD2; j_call: TRBJ2-7; cdr3_aa: CASSQDRGGLAGGKTYEQYF; cdr3_nt: TGTGCCAGCAGCCAAGATAGAGGAGGGCTAGCGGGAGGGAAAACCTACGAGCAGTACTTC
v_call: TRBV2; clone_size: many; d_call: .; j_call: TRBJ1-1; cdr3_aa: CASRPGQTYTEAFF; cdr3_nt: TGTGCCAGCAGACCCGGACAGACCTACACTGAAGCTTTCTTT
v_call: TRBV9; clone_size: many; d_call: .; j_call: TRBJ2-5; cdr3_aa: CASSVAPASQETQYF; cdr3_nt: TGTGCCAGCAGCGTAGCTCCTGCGTCCCAAGAGACCCAGTACTTC
v_call: TRBV19; clone_size: .; d_call: .; j_call: TRBJ1-6; cdr3_aa: CAWRGTLYNSPLHF; cdr3_nt: TGTGCCTGGAGGGGGACACTTTATAATTCACCCCTCCACTTT
v_call: TRBV9; clone_size: many; d_call: .; j_call: TRBJ1-1; cdr3_aa: CASSVGPEMNTEAFF; cdr3_nt: TGTGCCAGCAGCGTAGGTCCAGAAATGAACACTGAAGCTTTCTTT
v_call: TRBV7-9; clone_size: many; d_call: .; j_call: TRBJ1-2; cdr3_aa: CASSDNSGAYGYTF; cdr3_nt: TGTGCCAGCAGCGATAATTCGGGGGCATATGGCTACACCTTC
v_call: TRBV14; clone_size: .; d_call: .; j_call: TRBJ2-3; cdr3_aa: CASSESAGRNLRTDTQYF; cdr3_nt: TGCGCCAGCAGTGAGTCGGCGGGGAGGAACCTGCGCACAGATACGCAGTATTTT
v_call: TRBV5-8; clone_size: few; d_call: .; j_call: TRBJ1-5; cdr3_aa: CASSLEPRTEYSNQPQHF; cdr3_nt: TGTGCCAGCAGCTTGGAGCCCAGGACAGAGTATAGCAATCAGCCCCAGCATTTT
v_call: TRBV5-1; clone_size: .; d_call: .; j_call: TRBJ2-6; cdr3_aa: CASRLDSLTF; cdr3_nt: TGCGCCAGCAGGTTGGACAGCCTGACTTTC
v_call: TRBV29-1; clone_size: .; d_call: .; j_call: TRBJ2-5; cdr3_aa: CSQVDPRETQYF; cdr3_nt: TGCAGCCAGGTCGACCCTCGGGAGACCCAGTACTTC
v_call: TRBV30; clone_size: few; d_call: TRBD1; j_call: TRBJ1-1; cdr3_aa: CAWSPGQVNTEAFF; cdr3_nt: TGTGCCTGGAGCCCGGGACAGGTGAACACTGAAGCTTTCTTT
v_call: TRBV12-5; clone_size: .; d_call: .; j_call: TRBJ2-7; cdr3_aa: CASGPSGACEQYF; cdr3_nt: TGTGCTAGTGGCCCCTCAGGGGCATGCGAGCAGTACTTC
v_call: TRBV3-1; clone_size: .; d_call: TRBD1; j_call: TRBJ1-2; cdr3_aa: CASSLRQGLAYGYTF; cdr3_nt: TGTGCCAGCAGCCTAAGACAGGGGTTGGCCTATGGCTACACCTTC
v_call: TRBV5-1; clone_size: few; d_call: TRBD2; j_call: TRBJ2-5; cdr3_aa: CASSSGTSGDLETQYF; cdr3_nt: TGCGCCAGCAGCTCCGGGACTAGCGGTGATTTGGAGACCCAGTACTTC